Each of the 27 T cell receptor beta chains below was sequenced from the same sample in a study of T cell responses to AZD1222 COVID-19 vaccine. Libraries were prepared by immunoSEQ multiplex PCR; TCRdb keeps only in-frame clonotypes and omits some of them. Its clone listing holds about 140,000 clones. Sequencing was done on a sample of peripheral blood. These receptors originate from an adult in good health.

The rearrangement links TRBV3-1 (or the pseudogene TRBV3-2) to TRBJ1-2; D perhaps matches TRBD1 (5 bases). Trimming removed 2 bases at V and 3 bases at J, with 10 bases between. The germline gives CDR1 LGHDT, CDR2 YNNKEL (reference sequence). The CDR3 contains 14 residues. CDR3 in DNA: TGTGCCAGCAGCCAATACGGAGGGGACTATGGCTACACCTTC. Its protein is CASSQYGGDYGYTF.

In DNA form, the CDR3 reads TGCGCCAGCAGCCTACTAGCGGGGGGGACGTTCAATCCCGGGGAGCTGTTTTTT. Residues: CASSLLAGGTFNPGELFF. The genes are TRBV5-1 and TRBJ2-2, with 13 nucleotides matching TRBD2. This CDR3 spans 18 amino acids. Losses at the gene ends were 4 bases for V and 6 bases for J; bases not matched to a gene: 12. CDR1 is SGHRS and CDR2 is YFSETQ in the germline V gene.

The V call is TRBV13, the J call TRBJ2-5; D possibly uses TRBD1 or TRBD2 (5 bases each). CDR1 is PRHDT, CDR2 FYEKMQ, per germline (reference sequence). This CDR3 is 18 amino acids long. Trimming pared 0 bases from V and 4 bases from J, leaving 21 bases between. Written as DNA, the CDR3 is TGTGCCAGCAGCTTAGGGGGGGTTGGACCCCCCGGAGGAGAGACCCAGTACTTC. It encodes CASSLGGVGPPGGETQYF. Combining the CDR3 with reference TRBV13 and TRBJ2-5 gives the whole variable domain AAGVIQSPRHLIKEKRETATLKCYPIPRHDTVYWYQQGPGQDPQFLISFYEKMQSDKGSIPDRFSAQQFSDYHSELNMSSLELGDSALYFCASSLGGVGPPGGETQYFGPGTRLLVL.

The chain is built from TRBV6-5 and TRBJ1-6; the D gene is possibly TRBD1 (6 bases). Germline CDR1 and CDR2: MNHEY and SVGAGI. The CDR3 runs to 15 residues. The germline V and J ends were trimmed by 11 bases and 3 bases, with 17 bases remaining between them. The CDR3 protein is CAARGGGLYNSPLHF. CDR3 in DNA: TGTGCCGCCAGAGGGGGGGGCCTCTATAATTCACCCCTCCACTTT.

The CDR3 DNA sequence: TGTGCCACCAGCAGAGATACAGGGGCGACTGGAAACACCATATATTTT. As protein: CATSRDTGATGNTIYF. The chain carries TRBV15 and TRBJ1-3, with 7 bases aligning to TRBD1. This CDR3 region has 16 residues. With 0 bases clipped from V and 2 bases from J, the junction kept 4 bases outside the gene matches. From germline, CDR1 is LNHNV and CDR2 YYDKDF (reference sequence).

This chain links TRBV2 with TRBJ1-5; D is uncertain. The CDR3 is made up of 12 amino acids. Trimming removed 7 bases from V and 6 bases from J, with 10 bases in between. CDR1 is SNHLY and CDR2 is FYNNEI in the germline V gene. The CDR3 coding sequence is TGTGCCAGCACTTTGCGGGGTCAGCCCCAGCATTTT. Translating gives CASTLRGQPQHF.

The rearrangement uses TRBV27 and TRBJ2-3; D gene uncertain. Germline V CDR1 and CDR2: MNHEY, SMNVEV (reference sequence). The CDR3 covers 13 residues. The germline V and J ends were trimmed by 3 bases and 2 bases, with 6 bases remaining between them. The CDR3 DNA is TGTGCCAGCAGTTTTTGGGACACAGATACGCAGTATTTT. Translation: CASSFWDTDTQYF.

This CDR3 reads CASSPKTNTEAFF. Here the CDR3 DNA reads TGTGCCAGCTCACCAAAAACGAACACTGAAGCTTTCTTT. The chain combines TRBV18 with TRBJ1-1; D is unresolved. The germline V gene has CDR1 KGHSH and CDR2 LQKENI. V gave up 2 bases and J gave up 1 base, with 5 bases separating them. This CDR3 comprises 13 residues.

J is TRBJ1-1 and V is TRBV6-5; 11 bases match TRBD1. The CDR3 consists of 15 residues. Looked up from germline, CDR1 is MNHEY and CDR2 is SVGAGI. V gave up 6 bases and J gave up 0 bases; unmatched junction bases: 3. CDR3 protein: CASSGQGALNTEAFF. The CDR3 region has the DNA TGTGCCAGCAGCGGACAGGGGGCACTGAACACTGAAGCTTTCTTT.

V is TRBV10-3 and J is TRBJ2-3; 7 positions match TRBD1. The CDR3 loop spans 12 amino acids. J was trimmed by 2 bases and V by 11 bases; bases with no gene match: 4. The V gene's germline CDR1 is ENHRY and CDR2 SYGVKD. As DNA, the CDR3 is TGTGCCTCAGGGGGAACCACAGATACGCAGTATTTT. Amino acid sequence: CASGGTTDTQYF.

The V call is TRBV6-5, the J call TRBJ2-2; TRBD1 agrees at 7 bases. The V gene end was trimmed by 0 bases and the J gene end by 4 bases; junction bases not matched to a gene: 2. Germline CDR1 reads MNHEY; CDR2 reads SVGAGI. This CDR3 region has 15 residues. As DNA, the CDR3 is TGTGCCAGCAGTTACTCTACAGGGGCCACCGGGGAGCTGTTTTTT. Its protein product is CASSYSTGATGELFF.

CDR3 amino acids: CASSLGIGELFF. In DNA form, the CDR3 reads TGTGCCAGCAGTTTGGGGATCGGGGAGCTGTTTTTT. The chain recombines TRBV28 with TRBJ2-2; no clear D. The CDR3 sequence is 12 residues long. The germline V and J ends were trimmed by 3 bases and 7 bases, with 6 bases remaining between them. From germline, CDR1 is MDHEN and CDR2 SYDVKM.

This rearrangement joins TRBV29-1 to TRBJ1-1; D is perhaps TRBD1 (6 bases). V was pared by 7 bases and J by 2 bases, with 17 bases between. This CDR3 has 14 residues. The germline CDR1 and CDR2 sequences are SQVTM and ANQGSEA. CDR3 in DNA: TGCAGCGCGGCACAGGGACCCGAAAACACTGAAGCTTTCTTT. This translates into CSAAQGPENTEAFF.

The chain couples TRBV18 to TRBJ2-7; 9 bases line up with TRBD2. Germline-derived CDR1 and CDR2 are KGHSH and LQKENI. This CDR3 comprises 17 residues. V lost 1 base and J lost 4; bases outside the gene matches: 11. The DNA for the CDR3 is TGTGCCAGCTCACCACGAGGGCTGCGGACTAGCGTGTACGAGCAGTACTTC. This sequence encodes CASSPRGLRTSVYEQYF. Together with reference TRBV18 and TRBJ2-7, the CDR3 gives the full variable domain: NAGVMQNPRHLVRRRGQEARLRCSPMKGHSHVYWYRQLPEEGLKFMVYLQKENIIDESGMPKERFSAEFPKEGPSILRIQQVVRGDSAAYFCASSPRGLRTSVYEQYFGPGTRLTVT.

V is TRBV5-6 and J is TRBJ1-6; D might be TRBD1 (5 bases). Trimming took 7 bases from V and 6 from J, leaving 14 bases between them. CDR3 length: 14 amino acids. Germline-derived CDR1 and CDR2 are SGHDT and YYEEEE. The CDR3 loop reads CASSFRGGNSPLHF. CDR3 coding DNA: TGTGCCAGCTCCTTCCGTGGGGGTAATTCACCCCTCCACTTT.

The chain carries TRBV2 and TRBJ1-4; possibly TRBD1 for D (6 bases). The V gene lost 4 bases and the J gene lost 4 bases, with 10 bases spanning the gap. The germline V gene has CDR1 SNHLY and CDR2 FYNNEI. The CDR3 has 14 residues. The CDR3 DNA reads TGTGCCAGCAGTGTGGACAGAGGTAATGAAAAACTGTTTTTT. This gives the protein CASSVDRGNEKLFF.

The genes are TRBV6-5 and TRBJ1-2, with 9 bases fitting TRBD1. Germline values: CDR1 MNHEY, CDR2 SVGAGI. The CDR3 sequence is 14 residues long. V was pared by 0 bases and J by 9 bases, with 5 bases of the junction left unmatched. The CDR3 is CASSYSGQGHRYTF. CDR3 bases: TGTGCCAGCAGTTACTCGGGACAGGGACATCGCTACACCTTC.

This chain links TRBV19 with TRBJ1-6; D is perhaps TRBD1 (6 bases). There are 16 residues in the CDR3. Trimming took 6 bases from V and 2 from J, leaving 14 bases between them. The germline CDR1 and CDR2 sequences are LNHDA and SQIVND (reference sequence). CDR3 nucleotide sequence: TGTGCCAGTAGCCTCAGGGGTTTGCCCTATAATTCACCCCTCCACTTT. This translates into CASSLRGLPYNSPLHF.

V usage is TRBV3-1 (or the pseudogene TRBV3-2) and J usage is TRBJ1-1; D remains unclear. This CDR3 has 14 residues. Germline assignment: CDR1 LGHDT and CDR2 YNNKEL (reference sequence). Trimming removed 4 bases from V and 3 bases from J, with 12 bases in between. CDR3 region: CASSRHPADTEAFF. The CDR3 region has the DNA TGTGCCAGCAGCCGACATCCGGCAGACACTGAAGCTTTCTTT.

J is TRBJ2-7 and V is TRBV11-2, with TRBD1 as a possible D gene (5 bases). The length of the CDR3 is 15 residues. Trimming took off 2 bases at V and 0 bases at J, with 11 bases between the two ends. Germline CDR1 SGHAT, CDR2 FQNNGV. The CDR3 bases are TGTGCCAGCAGCTTAATCTTACAGGCCTCCTACGAGCAGTACTTC. Protein: CASSLILQASYEQYF.

This chain uses TRBV5-1 with TRBJ1-3, with D hard to call. Trimming removed 4 bases from V and 2 bases from J, with 19 bases in between. Germline V lookup: CDR1 SGHRS, CDR2 YFSETQ. This CDR3 spans 17 amino acids. The CDR3 nucleotides are TGCGCCAGCAGCCCTGGGCCCTCCCTGGGCCCTGGAAACACCATATATTTT. Translation gives CASSPGPSLGPGNTIYF.

The chain uses TRBV7-2 and TRBJ1-1; D unresolved. Germline CDR1 is SGHTA and CDR2 is FQGNSA. V was pared by 5 bases and J by 2 bases, with 9 bases between. The CDR3 contains 13 residues. The CDR3 reads CASSGQANTEAFF. The CDR3 nucleotides are TGTGCCAGCAGCGGCCAGGCTAACACTGAAGCTTTCTTT. Complete variable domain (other parts from reference TRBV7-2 and TRBJ1-1): GAGVSQSPSNKVTEKGKDVELRCDPISGHTALYWYRQSLGQGLEFLIYFQGNSAPDKSGLPSDRFSAERTGGSVSTLTIQRTQQEDSAVYLCASSGQANTEAFFGQGTRLTVV.

The rearrangement links TRBV12-3 or TRBV12-4 to TRBJ2-3; 8 bases align to TRBD2. The J segment lost 10 bases and the V segment lost 3 bases, leaving 0 bases of the junction unmatched. The CDR3 runs 11 residues. The CDR3 sequence: CASSFGGAQYF. CDR3 bases: TGTGCCAGCAGTTTCGGGGGGGCGCAGTATTTT.

The genes are TRBV6-5 and TRBJ2-3; 10 positions match TRBD1. The CDR3 is 15 residues long. Germline V lookup: CDR1 MNHEY, CDR2 SVGAGI. Unmatched junction bases numbered 8, after V lost 7 bases and J lost 4 bases. This chain's CDR3 is CASKPGQGRADTQYF. DNA for the CDR3: TGTGCCAGCAAACCGGGACAGGGGAGGGCAGATACGCAGTATTTT.

The chain employs TRBV19 and TRBJ2-1; D unresolved. Germline V CDR1 and CDR2: LNHDA, SQIVND (reference sequence). V was shortened by 8 bases and J by 6 bases, with 11 bases between the two germline ends. The CDR3 loop spans 12 amino acids. CDR3 sequence: CASGRLTNEQFF. The DNA of the CDR3 is TGTGCCAGTGGGCGGCTAACCAATGAGCAGTTCTTC.

The chain employs TRBV7-7 and TRBJ2-1, with TRBD1 identical over 7 bases. Germline loops: CDR1 SSHAT, CDR2 FNYEAQ (reference sequence). V dropped 7 bases and J dropped 5; count of bases not matched to a gene: 20. CDR3 length: 18 amino acids. The CDR3 DNA reads TGTGCCAGCACCCGAGACAGGGACCTCCTTCCCCTGAACAATGAGCAGTTCTTC. Translated: CASTRDRDLLPLNNEQFF.

V gene TRBV3-1 (or the pseudogene TRBV3-2) combines with J gene TRBJ2-7, with 8 nucleotides matching TRBD1. V dropped 4 bases and J dropped 4; count of bases not matched to a gene: 6. The V gene's germline CDR1 is LGHDT and CDR2 YNNKEL (reference sequence). This CDR3 has 14 residues. The CDR3 coding sequence is TGTGCCAGCAGCCCCCGGGACAGGAGTTACGAGCAGTACTTC. Translated, it gives CASSPRDRSYEQYF.